This T cell receptor (beta chain) was recovered during a study of Ad26.COV2.S vaccination and SARS-CoV-2 variants. Deletions cut 4 bases from V and 1 base from J, with 8 bases between. Germline V gene lookup returns CDR1 MDHEN and CDR2 SYDVKM. This CDR3 is 14 amino acids long. Here immunoSEQ multiplex PCR was the method, and the copy in TCRdb shows in-frame clones only, minus some. The table records tens of thousands of clones, about four fifths of them present only once. This clone appeared a few times. This clonotype was obtained from a human donor who had recovered from COVID-19. The sequencing used peripheral blood, collected after recovery from COVID-19. The rearrangement joins TRBV28 to TRBJ1-3; D is undetermined. The CDR3 here is CASSYEGSGNTIYF. The DNA for the CDR3 is TGTGCCAGCAGTTATGAGGGATCTGGAAACACCATATATTTT.